Given below is one TCR beta chain in context. This specimen belongs to a study of blood T cell repertoires in COVID-19. Study details: The United States, Italy and Spain supplied acute and convalescent COVID-19 samples. T cells, B-cell-depleted T cells, or PBMCs provided the cDNA or gDNA that served as material.

The CDR3 runs to 15 residues. Trimming at V came to 2 bases and at J to 6 bases, leaving 7 bases not matched to a gene. Germline V CDR1 and CDR2: MDHEN, SYDVKM. In the source study's methods: From reference gene primer amplification, estimates of nucleated cell counts were derived. TCRdb's copy holds only in-frame clones and misses some; the assay was immunoSEQ multiplex PCR. D and trimming come from the DNA, and the V and J calls and clone size come from that table. The sample holds around 76,000 clones, approximately 80% seen once. The TCR comes from a woman between 65 and 79 years old with acute or convalescent COVID-19. V is TRBV28 and J is TRBJ2-1; TRBD2 agrees at 7 bases. The sample consisted of peripheral blood. In DNA, the CDR3 is TGTGCCAGCAGTTTACCCTGGACTAGTTCCAATGAGCAGTTCTTC. It codes for CASSLPWTSSNEQFF.